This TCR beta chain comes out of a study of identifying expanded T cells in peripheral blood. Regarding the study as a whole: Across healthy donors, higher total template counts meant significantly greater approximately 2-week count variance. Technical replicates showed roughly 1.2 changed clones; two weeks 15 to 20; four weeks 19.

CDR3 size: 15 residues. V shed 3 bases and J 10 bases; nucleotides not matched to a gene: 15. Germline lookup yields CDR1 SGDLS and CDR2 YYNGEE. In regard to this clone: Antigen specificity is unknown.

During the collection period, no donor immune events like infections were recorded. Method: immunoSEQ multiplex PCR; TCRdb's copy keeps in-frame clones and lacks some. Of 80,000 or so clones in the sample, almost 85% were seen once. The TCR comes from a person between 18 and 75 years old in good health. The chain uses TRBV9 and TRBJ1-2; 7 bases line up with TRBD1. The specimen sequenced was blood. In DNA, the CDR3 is TGTGCCAGCAGCGGCGGGCCCCTAATACAGGGGCTCTACACCTTC. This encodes CASSGGPLIQGLYTF.